Listed below are T cell receptor beta chains from one sample, sequenced in a study of response to subunit inactivated influenza vaccine. One entry per CDR3 protein results from TCRdb running MiXCR on the RT-PCR reads. The sample carries about 530,000 distinct CDR3 sequences, about an eighth recorded once. The sequences come from PBMCs from blood, collected roughly 6 weeks after vaccination. These receptors originate from a man aged 45 to 65 who received an inactivated influenza vaccine. The CDR3 runs from the conserved cysteine through the conserved F or W. A D gene is named only where the DNA matches it firmly. Only part of the rows carry a size: once, few, many, or a class if the clone is expanded.

len,v_gene,abundance,d_gene,j_gene,CDR3nt,CDR3aa
13,TRBV10-3,.,.,TRBJ1-1,TGTGCCATCAGTGAGTCGTCAGAGTCTGAAGCTTTCTTT,CAISESSESEAFF
15,TRBV25-1,.,.,TRBJ2-1,TGTGCCAGCAGTAATGGCCTTGGCGAGCACAATGAGCAGTTCTTC,CASSNGLGEHNEQFF
16,TRBV9,.,TRBD1,TRBJ2-2,TGTGCCAGCAGCGTCCGACAGGGGGTTAACACCGGGGAGCTGTTTTTT,CASSVRQGVNTGELFF
16,TRBV25-1,few,TRBD2,TRBJ2-4,TGTGCCAGCAGTGGCGACCGGGACTACGGCAAAAACATTCAGTACTTC,CASSGDRDYGKNIQYF
13,TRBV3-1,.,TRBD1,TRBJ2-7,TGTGCCAGCAGCAACGGACAGGGCCACGAGCAGTACTTC,CASSNGQGHEQYF
13,TRBV14,few,TRBD1,TRBJ1-2,TGTGCCAGCAGCCCGGGACAGGGGCATGGCTACACCTTC,CASSPGQGHGYTF
16,TRBV5-6,.,.,TRBJ2-7,TGTGCCAGCAGCTCCCCGCCAACCGGGGGGCTCTGGGAGCAGTACTTC,CASSSPPTGGLWEQYF
14,TRBV7-2,many,.,TRBJ1-2,TGTGCCAGCAGCATCACTAGGCTCACCTATGGCTACACCTTC,CASSITRLTYGYTF
15,TRBV6-5,.,.,TRBJ2-3,TGTGCCAGCAGTTACGGTATTGACGTGACCTATACGCAGTATTTT,CASSYGIDVTYTQYF
14,TRBV3-1,few,.,TRBJ2-5,TGTGCCAGCAGCCAAGCAGGTTGGCAAGAGACCCAGTACTTC,CASSQAGWQETQYF
11,TRBV29-1,.,.,TRBJ1-2,TGCAGCGTTACACAGGGCCCGGGCTACACCTTC,CSVTQGPGYTF
14,TRBV6-2/TRBV6-3,.,.,TRBJ1-2,TGTGCCAGCCGTTACGGGACACCGTCCTATGGCTACACCTTC,CASRYGTPSYGYTF
14,TRBV6-1,.,TRBD2,TRBJ2-7,TGTGCCAGCAGCACTAGCGGGAGGCTGTACGAGCAGTACTTC,CASSTSGRLYEQYF
13,TRBV15,.,.,TRBJ2-3,TGTGCCACCAGCAGCGGGCTGCAGGATACGCAGTATTTT,CATSSGLQDTQYF
15,TRBV15,.,TRBD2,TRBJ2-1,TGTGCCAATAGCGGGAGGGTCGACCTCTACAATGAGCAGTTCTTC,CANSGRVDLYNEQFF
13,TRBV7-2,few,.,TRBJ2-7,TGTGCCAGCAGCCCCCTAGGGATCTACGAGCAGTACTTC,CASSPLGIYEQYF
12,TRBV12-3/TRBV12-4,few,.,TRBJ1-1,TGTGCCAGCAGTTTACCTCCGGACGGAGCTTTCTTT,CASSLPPDGAFF
16,TRBV5-1,many,TRBD2,TRBJ2-2,TGCGCCAGCAGCTTGACCGGACTAGCGGGGGACGGGGAGCTGTTTTTT,CASSLTGLAGDGELFF
18,TRBV24-1,.,TRBD2,TRBJ2-1,TGTGCCACCAGTGTGCCCTCGGGTAGCGGGGATCACTACAATGAGCAGTTCTTC,CATSVPSGSGDHYNEQFF
15,TRBV4-1,.,TRBD1,TRBJ2-3,TGCGCCAGCAGCCAAACGACAGGGGTTTCAGATACGCAGTATTTT,CASSQTTGVSDTQYF
15,TRBV11-3,few,.,TRBJ1-2,TGTGCCAGCAGAACCAACAGGGTTGATAACTATGGCTACACCTTC,CASRTNRVDNYGYTF
17,TRBV4-2,.,.,TRBJ1-4,TGTGCCAGCAGCCAAGGCCCGCAGGGGCCTCTTTTCGAAAAACTGTTTTTT,CASSQGPQGPLFEKLFF
13,TRBV7-9,.,.,TRBJ2-4,TGTGCCAGCAGCTTAGCTGGAGAGGGCATTCAGTACTTC,CASSLAGEGIQYF
21,TRBV6-2/TRBV6-3,.,.,TRBJ2-1,TGTGCCAGCAGTATACCCCTCGGCCTGAAGCAGGGTTTAATTATCGCGGATGAGCAGTTCTTC,CASSIPLGLKQGLIIADEQFF
18,TRBV6-2/TRBV6-3,.,TRBD2,TRBJ2-1,TGTGCCAGCAGTTACGGGGGAACAGGGACTAGCGGGTCCAATGAGCAGTTCTTC,CASSYGGTGTSGSNEQFF
13,TRBV20-1,.,.,TRBJ1-2,TGCAGTGCTTCGGACAGTTCGACGTATGGCTACACCTTC,CSASDSSTYGYTF
14,TRBV5-6,.,.,TRBJ2-7,TGTGCCAGCAGCTTGGAAGGCTACCCCTACGAGCAGTACTTC,CASSLEGYPYEQYF
16,TRBV15,.,.,TRBJ1-5,TGTGCCACCAGCAGAGTATCGGGGGAGAGCAATCAGCCCCAGCATTTT,CATSRVSGESNQPQHF
13,TRBV12-3/TRBV12-4,few,.,TRBJ1-2,TGTGCCAGCAGTTTCACAGGGAACGATGGCTACACCTTC,CASSFTGNDGYTF
14,TRBV18,few,.,TRBJ1-1,TGTGCCAGCTCACCAAGAGGGGAGAACACTGAAGCTTTCTTT,CASSPRGENTEAFF
15,TRBV12-3/TRBV12-4,.,.,TRBJ1-4,TGTGCCAGCAGTCCCACGTGGGGCCTGAATGAAAAACTGTTTTTT,CASSPTWGLNEKLFF
17,TRBV5-6,.,TRBD1,TRBJ2-2,TGTGCCAGCAGCGCCTCGGGACAGGTCGACAACACCGGGGAGCTGTTTTTT,CASSASGQVDNTGELFF
13,TRBV2,.,TRBD1,TRBJ1-2,TGTGCCAGCAAACCCGACAGGGGGCTTGGCTACACCTTC,CASKPDRGLGYTF
18,TRBV5-1,.,TRBD2,TRBJ2-1,TGCGCCAGCAGCACCCCCGGGACTAGCGGGAGGGCCGTCAATGAGCAGTTCTTC,CASSTPGTSGRAVNEQFF
15,TRBV7-9,.,TRBD1,TRBJ2-5,TGTGCCAGCAGCTTAAATCTCAGGGGGCCGGGGACCCAGTACTTC,CASSLNLRGPGTQYF
15,TRBV14,.,.,TRBJ1-2,TGTGCCAGCAGCCAAGTCAACAGGGAATTAGGTGGCTACACCTTC,CASSQVNRELGGYTF
17,TRBV28,.,.,TRBJ1-5,TGTGCCAGCAGTCGAGTTTCCGGACAGACATACAATCAGCCCCAGCATTTT,CASSRVSGQTYNQPQHF
15,TRBV5-1,few,TRBD1,TRBJ2-6,TGCGCCAGCAGCGTAGGGGGCGCCGGGGCCAACGTCCTGACTTTC,CASSVGGAGANVLTF
13,TRBV29-1,.,.,TRBJ2-7,TGCAGCGTTGAAGATAGCGATGCCTACGAGCAGTACTTC,CSVEDSDAYEQYF
16,TRBV24-1,.,.,TRBJ2-5,TGTGCCACCAGTGACCCAGGACATTCGGGGAAGGAGACCCAGTACTTC,CATSDPGHSGKETQYF
13,TRBV10-3,many,.,TRBJ1-1,TGTGCCATCAGTGGATCCATGAACACTGAAGCTTTCTTT,CAISGSMNTEAFF
15,TRBV7-8,few,.,TRBJ2-3,TGTGCCAGCAGCTTAGTCGAGGGACCCACAGATACGCAGTATTTT,CASSLVEGPTDTQYF
17,TRBV28,few,TRBD2,TRBJ2-1,TGTGCCAGCAGTTTTGAGCCGGGCGGGAGAGACTACAATGAGCAGTTCTTC,CASSFEPGGRDYNEQFF
14,TRBV18,few,.,TRBJ2-3,TGTGCCAGCTCACCGGTACACAGTAGAGATACGCAGTATTTT,CASSPVHSRDTQYF
15,TRBV7-8,.,TRBD1,TRBJ2-5,TGTGCCAGCAGCTTATACGGGACAGGGCTTGAGACCCAGTACTTC,CASSLYGTGLETQYF
17,TRBV12-3/TRBV12-4,few,TRBD2,TRBJ2-1,TGTGCCAGCAGTTTAGGGAGTGGCGGGAGGTGGTACAATGAGCAGTTCTTC,CASSLGSGGRWYNEQFF
12,TRBV5-6,.,.,TRBJ2-5,TGTGCCAGTACCTACCGGGGGGAGACCCAGTACTTC,CASTYRGETQYF
14,TRBV6-1,.,.,TRBJ1-6,TGTGCCAGCAGTGCCGCCTCAGGGGATTCACCCCTCCACTTT,CASSAASGDSPLHF
16,TRBV12-3/TRBV12-4,.,.,TRBJ1-4,TGTGCCAGCAGCACCGGATGGGGAGTGGATAATGAAAAACTGTTTTTT,CASSTGWGVDNEKLFF
15,TRBV5-4,.,TRBD1,TRBJ2-7,TGTGCCAGCAGTCTGCCGGGACAGGGAGTGTACGAGCAGTACTTC,CASSLPGQGVYEQYF
14,TRBV12-3/TRBV12-4,.,.,TRBJ2-7,TGTGCCAGCAGTTTTGCAGGGTTCTCCTACGAGCAGTACTTC,CASSFAGFSYEQYF
15,TRBV3-1,.,.,TRBJ1-1,TGTGCCAGCAGCCAACTGCGTACAGCCAACCCTGAAGCTTTCTTT,CASSQLRTANPEAFF
15,TRBV27,few,TRBD1,TRBJ2-7,TGTGCCAGCAGTTCGCGACAGGGGGCTTTGGCCGAGCAGTACTTC,CASSSRQGALAEQYF
9,TRBV29-1,.,.,TRBJ2-7,TGCAGCGTTGTCTACGAGCAGTACTTC,CSVVYEQYF
15,TRBV10-1,few,.,TRBJ2-1,TGCGCCAGCAGTGAGCCTACTAGATTGGAGGATGAGCAGTTCTTC,CASSEPTRLEDEQFF